This TCR beta chain stems from a study of cytomegalovirus exposure and HLA in healthy donors. Study summary: A later analysis reported the 90 to 150 validation repertoires used the same platform as the 666 first-cohort repertoires.

The germline V gene has CDR1 SGHTA and CDR2 FQGNSA. The CDR3 totals 15 residues. Deletions cut 3 bases from V and 4 bases from J, with 13 bases between. Using immunoSEQ multiplex PCR, the repertoire was profiled, and TCRdb retains in-frame clones only, with some absent. This table holds about 64,000 clones, 85% to 90% found once. Concerning this clone itself: Its matching antigen is unknown.

Study-wide results and caveats: It was found in a later analysis that first-cohort TCR clusters tended to co-occur in the roughly 120 validation repertoires.

The donors were members of the validation cohort comprising approximately 110 subjects, separate from the approximately 630-subject first cohort. The sample was PBMCs. The clonotype comes from a woman between 18 and 29 years old in good health and CMV-seronegative. V is TRBV7-2 and J is TRBJ1-5; tentatively, D is TRBD1 (6 bases). Written as DNA, the CDR3 is TGTGCCAGCAGCTTTTATTCAGGGGCGAATCAGCCCCAGCATTTT. Translated: CASSFYSGANQPQHF.